The present T cell receptor beta chain was sequenced within a study of blood T cell repertoires in COVID-19. Per the original methods: Nucleated cell number was recorded as an estimate derived from reference gene primer amplification. Measured with immunoSEQ multiplex PCR; TCRdb has only the in-frame clones, and not every one. V, J and clone size are taken as reported in that table, and D and trimming were inferred from the DNA itself. The sample has roughly 360,000 clones, roughly four fifths seen once. Each participant's cohort was designated according to participant-reported clinical history. The length of the CDR3 is 15 residues. Trimming left V 5 bases short and J 3 bases short, with 16 bases between. Germline CDR1 is SGHNT and CDR2 is YENEEA.

The sample comprised PBMCs or T cells enriched from blood (not recorded which). This TCR was sampled from a woman aged 50 to 65 who had recovered from COVID-19. The chain links TRBV11-3 to TRBJ1-2; D possibly corresponds to TRBD1 (5 bases). DNA for the CDR3: TGTGCCAGCAGCAAGGGACTGAACCTAGACTATGGCTACACCTTC. This codes for CASSKGLNLDYGYTF.